Listed below are T cell receptor beta chains from one sample, sequenced in a study of blood T cell repertoires in COVID-19. TCRdb's table, derived via immunoSEQ multiplex PCR, lists solely in-frame clones and lacks some. The sample has roughly 40,000 clones; 85% to 90% are singletons. The sequenced material came from peripheral blood. The receptors come from a man over 45 in a cohort sampled during active COVID-19. The conserved cysteine and the conserved F or W are not part of the CDR3 here. Fields, in order: V gene, J gene, CDR3 protein.

v_call: TRBV18
j_call: TRBJ2-3
cdr3_aa: ASSPEDGGAGDTQY

v_call: TRBV19
j_call: TRBJ2-2
cdr3_aa: ASRGLAVGELF

v_call: TRBV7-9
j_call: TRBJ1-3
cdr3_aa: ASSLYDRAGNTIY

v_call: TRBV27
j_call: TRBJ1-2
cdr3_aa: ASSFEGRGGYT

v_call: TRBV6-5
j_call: TRBJ2-5
cdr3_aa: ASHGTSRGRETQY

v_call: TRBV5-1
j_call: TRBJ2-1
cdr3_aa: ASSIESSYNEQF

v_call: TRBV4-3
j_call: TRBJ1-2
cdr3_aa: ASSQDRGGYNNYGYT

v_call: TRBV10-3
j_call: TRBJ1-4
cdr3_aa: AISESRQALF

v_call: TRBV5-1
j_call: TRBJ2-1
cdr3_aa: ASTRGNEQF

v_call: TRBV9
j_call: TRBJ2-1
cdr3_aa: ASSVEVAGGLNEQF

v_call: TRBV7-6
j_call: TRBJ1-6
cdr3_aa: ASSTGTQGYSPLH

v_call: TRBV7-2
j_call: TRBJ2-5
cdr3_aa: ASSLRGWLAGYQETQY

v_call: TRBV7-2
j_call: TRBJ2-6
cdr3_aa: ASSFELSGANVLT

v_call: TRBV7-8
j_call: TRBJ2-3
cdr3_aa: ASSSSTGGGDTQY

v_call: TRBV9
j_call: TRBJ2-2
cdr3_aa: ASSHPRTGVTGELF

v_call: TRBV28
j_call: TRBJ2-7
cdr3_aa: ASSLDSRGQY

v_call: TRBV11-3
j_call: TRBJ2-5
cdr3_aa: ASSHARYQETQY

v_call: TRBV11-2
j_call: TRBJ2-1
cdr3_aa: ASSLVAGIYNEQF

v_call: TRBV6-1
j_call: TRBJ2-3
cdr3_aa: ASSEAVSTDTQY

v_call: TRBV6-4
j_call: TRBJ1-5
cdr3_aa: ASSPTGDGQPQH

v_call: TRBV6-5
j_call: TRBJ2-7
cdr3_aa: ASSPYSSYEQY

v_call: TRBV6-5
j_call: TRBJ1-1
cdr3_aa: ASSPGRVPNTEAF

v_call: TRBV5-4
j_call: TRBJ1-2
cdr3_aa: ASSLTGTDGYT

v_call: TRBV9
j_call: TRBJ2-2
cdr3_aa: ASSDLVTGELF

v_call: TRBV9
j_call: TRBJ1-2
cdr3_aa: ASSVGNRGTDGYT

v_call: TRBV4-1
j_call: TRBJ1-1
cdr3_aa: ASSQEGGLEGEAF

v_call: TRBV28
j_call: TRBJ1-5
cdr3_aa: ASSLSRGFANQPQH

v_call: TRBV24-1
j_call: TRBJ2-1
cdr3_aa: ATRLQGADEQF

v_call: TRBV16
j_call: TRBJ2-4
cdr3_aa: ASSQVAANIQY

v_call: TRBV6-6
j_call: TRBJ1-1
cdr3_aa: ATGLGQGNTEAF

v_call: TRBV29-1
j_call: TRBJ2-1
cdr3_aa: SVNTHGTGPYNEQF

v_call: TRBV5-6
j_call: TRBJ1-1
cdr3_aa: ASSLDLHGELSTEAF

v_call: TRBV19
j_call: TRBJ2-6
cdr3_aa: ASSIDEGTGANVLT

v_call: TRBV7-8
j_call: TRBJ2-1
cdr3_aa: ASSFRGRGYNEQF

v_call: TRBV7-9
j_call: TRBJ1-1
cdr3_aa: ASSLARGPLLYTEAF

v_call: TRBV5-6
j_call: TRBJ1-2
cdr3_aa: ASSLSGIGGYT

v_call: TRBV25-1
j_call: TRBJ2-5
cdr3_aa: ASSEGERGTQY

v_call: TRBV24-1
j_call: TRBJ1-1
cdr3_aa: ATKAGGANTEAF

v_call: TRBV7-9
j_call: TRBJ2-7
cdr3_aa: ASSQAGQGKYEQY

v_call: TRBV5-8
j_call: TRBJ1-5
cdr3_aa: TSSFRGGPQH

v_call: TRBV11-2
j_call: TRBJ2-7
cdr3_aa: ASSFGDPGAYEQY

v_call: TRBV28
j_call: TRBJ2-3
cdr3_aa: ASSRPGTSSADTQY

v_call: TRBV27
j_call: TRBJ2-1
cdr3_aa: ASTLSAGSSYNEQF

v_call: TRBV5-1
j_call: TRBJ2-3
cdr3_aa: ASSLETVRNTQY

v_call: TRBV5-8
j_call: TRBJ2-2
cdr3_aa: ASDGVHTGELF

v_call: TRBV5-6
j_call: TRBJ2-2
cdr3_aa: ASSPWEGTGELF

v_call: TRBV7-2
j_call: TRBJ1-1
cdr3_aa: ASSLGPRGSMNTEAF

v_call: TRBV19
j_call: TRBJ1-1
cdr3_aa: ASSNGQGHTEAF